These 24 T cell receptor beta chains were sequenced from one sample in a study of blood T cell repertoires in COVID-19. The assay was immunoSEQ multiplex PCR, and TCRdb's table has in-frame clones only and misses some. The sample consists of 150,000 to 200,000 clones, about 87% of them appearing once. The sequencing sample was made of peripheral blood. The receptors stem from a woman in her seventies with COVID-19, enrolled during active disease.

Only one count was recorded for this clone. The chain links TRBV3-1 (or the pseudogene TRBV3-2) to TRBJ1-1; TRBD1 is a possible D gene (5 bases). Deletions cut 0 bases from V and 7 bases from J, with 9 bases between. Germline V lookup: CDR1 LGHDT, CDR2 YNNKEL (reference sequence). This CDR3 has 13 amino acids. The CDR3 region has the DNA TGTGCCAGCAGCCAAGATATGGGGCGTGAAGCTTTCTTT. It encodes CASSQDMGREAFF.

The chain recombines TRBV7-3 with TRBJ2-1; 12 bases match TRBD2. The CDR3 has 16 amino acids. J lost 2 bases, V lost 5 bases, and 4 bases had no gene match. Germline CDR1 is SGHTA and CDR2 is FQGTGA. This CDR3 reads CASSPTSGGTYNEQFF. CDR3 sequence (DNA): TGTGCCAGCAGCCCGACTAGCGGGGGTACCTACAATGAGCAGTTCTTC.

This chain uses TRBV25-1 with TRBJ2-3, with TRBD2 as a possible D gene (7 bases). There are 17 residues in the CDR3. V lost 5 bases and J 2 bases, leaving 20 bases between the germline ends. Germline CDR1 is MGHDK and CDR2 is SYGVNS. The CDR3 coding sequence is TGTGCCAGCAGTCCTTATGCGGGCGGGGGCCACACAGATACGCAGTATTTT. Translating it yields CASSPYAGGGHTDTQYF.

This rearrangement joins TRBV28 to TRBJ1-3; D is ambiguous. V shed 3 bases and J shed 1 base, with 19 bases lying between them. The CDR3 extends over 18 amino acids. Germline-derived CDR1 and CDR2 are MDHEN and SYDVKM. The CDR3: CASSLPKTNALSGNTIYF. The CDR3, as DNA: TGTGCCAGCAGTTTGCCGAAGACAAACGCCTTATCTGGAAACACCATATATTTT.

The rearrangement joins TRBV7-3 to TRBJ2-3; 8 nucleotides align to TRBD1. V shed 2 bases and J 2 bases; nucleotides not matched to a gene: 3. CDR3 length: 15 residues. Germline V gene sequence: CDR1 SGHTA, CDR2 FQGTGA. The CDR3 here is CASSLDRGYTDTQYF. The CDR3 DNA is TGTGCCAGCAGCTTAGACAGGGGATACACAGATACGCAGTATTTT.

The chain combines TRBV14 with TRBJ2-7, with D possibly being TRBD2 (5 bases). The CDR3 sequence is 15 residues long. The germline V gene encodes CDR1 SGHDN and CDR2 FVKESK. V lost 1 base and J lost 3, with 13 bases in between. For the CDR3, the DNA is TGTGCCAGCAGCCAAGGATGGACTTCTCTCTACGAGCAGTACTTC. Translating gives CASSQGWTSLYEQYF.

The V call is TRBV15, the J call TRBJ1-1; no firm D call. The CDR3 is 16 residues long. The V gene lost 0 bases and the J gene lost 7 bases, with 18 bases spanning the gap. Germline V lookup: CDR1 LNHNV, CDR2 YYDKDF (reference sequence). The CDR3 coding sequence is TGTGCCACCAGCAGAGATAGAGGCCCTCCGGAAGGTGAAGCTTTCTTT. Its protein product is CATSRDRGPPEGEAFF.

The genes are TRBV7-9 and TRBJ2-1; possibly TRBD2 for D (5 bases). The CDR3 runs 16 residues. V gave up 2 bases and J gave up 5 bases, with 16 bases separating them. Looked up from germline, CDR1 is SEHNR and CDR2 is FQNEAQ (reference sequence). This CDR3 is CASSLSGGLGDNEQFF. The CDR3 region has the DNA TGTGCCAGCAGCTTAAGTGGTGGGTTGGGAGACAATGAGCAGTTCTTC.

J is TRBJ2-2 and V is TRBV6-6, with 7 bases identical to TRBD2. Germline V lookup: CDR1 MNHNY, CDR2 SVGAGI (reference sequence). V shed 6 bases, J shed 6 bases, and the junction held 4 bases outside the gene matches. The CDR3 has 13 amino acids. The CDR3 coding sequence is TGTGCCAGCAGCAGACTAGCTCCCGGGGAGCTGTTTTTT. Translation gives CASSRLAPGELFF.

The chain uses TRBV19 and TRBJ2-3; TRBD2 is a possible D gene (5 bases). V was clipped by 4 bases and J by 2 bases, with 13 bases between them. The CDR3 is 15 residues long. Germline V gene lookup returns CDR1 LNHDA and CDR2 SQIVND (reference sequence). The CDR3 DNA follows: TGTGCCAGTAGTACTCAAGCGGAATACACAGATACGCAGTATTTT. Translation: CASSTQAEYTDTQYF.

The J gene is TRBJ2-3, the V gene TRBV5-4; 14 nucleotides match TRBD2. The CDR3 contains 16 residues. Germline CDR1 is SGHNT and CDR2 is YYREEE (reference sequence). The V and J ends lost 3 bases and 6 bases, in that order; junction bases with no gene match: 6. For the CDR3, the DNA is TGTGCCAGCAGCTCCGGGACTAGCGGGGGTCCCGATACGCAGTATTTT. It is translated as CASSSGTSGGPDTQYF.

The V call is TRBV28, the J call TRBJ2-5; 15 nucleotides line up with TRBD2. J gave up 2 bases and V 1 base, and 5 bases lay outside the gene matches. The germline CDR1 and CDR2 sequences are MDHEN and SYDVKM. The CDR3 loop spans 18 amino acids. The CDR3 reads CASSLFWTSGGVQETQYF. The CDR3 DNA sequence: TGTGCCAGCAGTTTATTCTGGACTAGCGGGGGGGTGCAAGAGACCCAGTACTTC.

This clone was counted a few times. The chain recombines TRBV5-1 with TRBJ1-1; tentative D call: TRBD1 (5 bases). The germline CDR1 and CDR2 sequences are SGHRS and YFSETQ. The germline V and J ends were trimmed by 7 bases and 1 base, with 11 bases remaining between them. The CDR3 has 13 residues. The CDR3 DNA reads TGCGCCAGCGCCGGGGGGTCGAACACTGAAGCTTTCTTT. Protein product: CASAGGSNTEAFF.

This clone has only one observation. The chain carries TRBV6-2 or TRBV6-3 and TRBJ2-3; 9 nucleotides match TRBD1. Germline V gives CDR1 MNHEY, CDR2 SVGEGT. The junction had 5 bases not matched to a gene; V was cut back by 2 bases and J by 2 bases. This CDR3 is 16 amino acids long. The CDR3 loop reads CASSYRTGEITDTQYF. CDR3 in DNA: TGTGCCAGCAGTTACCGGACAGGGGAGATCACAGATACGCAGTATTTT.

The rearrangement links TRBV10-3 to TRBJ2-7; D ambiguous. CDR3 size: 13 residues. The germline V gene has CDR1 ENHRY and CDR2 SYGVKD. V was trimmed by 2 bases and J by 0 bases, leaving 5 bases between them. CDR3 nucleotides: TGTGCCATCAGTGAGGCTAGCTCCTACGAGCAGTACTTC. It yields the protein CAISEASSYEQYF.

The CDR3 nucleotides read TGTGCCATCAGTGCCTCGGGGGGGGAGACCCAGTACTTC. It is translated as CAISASGGETQYF. This sequence joins TRBV10-3 and TRBJ2-5; 8 nucleotides line up with TRBD2. J was trimmed by 5 bases and V by 4 bases; bases with no gene match: 3. The CDR3 has 13 residues. From germline, CDR1 is ENHRY and CDR2 SYGVKD.

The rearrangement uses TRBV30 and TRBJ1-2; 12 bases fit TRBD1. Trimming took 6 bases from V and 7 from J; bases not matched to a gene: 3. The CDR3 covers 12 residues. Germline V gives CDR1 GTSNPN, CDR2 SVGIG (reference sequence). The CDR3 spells CACRDRGPGYTF. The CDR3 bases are TGTGCCTGCCGGGACAGGGGGCCTGGCTACACCTTC.

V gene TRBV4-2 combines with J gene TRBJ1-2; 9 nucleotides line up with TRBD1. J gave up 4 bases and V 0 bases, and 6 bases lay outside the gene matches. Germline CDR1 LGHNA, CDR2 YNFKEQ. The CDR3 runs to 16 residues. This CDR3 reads CASSQDRTGDPYGYTF. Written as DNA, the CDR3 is TGTGCCAGCAGCCAAGACAGGACAGGGGACCCCTATGGCTACACCTTC.

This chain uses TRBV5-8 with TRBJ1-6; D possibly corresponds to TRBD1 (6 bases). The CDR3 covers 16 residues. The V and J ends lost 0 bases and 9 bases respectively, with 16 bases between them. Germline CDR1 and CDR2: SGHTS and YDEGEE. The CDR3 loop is CASSLDRVGVRSPLHF. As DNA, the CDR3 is TGTGCCAGCAGCTTGGACAGGGTTGGGGTTCGTTCACCCCTCCACTTT.

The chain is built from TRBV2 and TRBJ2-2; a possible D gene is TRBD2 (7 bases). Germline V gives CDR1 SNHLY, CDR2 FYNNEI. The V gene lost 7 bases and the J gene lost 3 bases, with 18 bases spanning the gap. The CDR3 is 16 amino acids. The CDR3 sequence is CASTGGQGGDTGELFF. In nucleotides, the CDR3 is TGTGCCAGCACCGGGGGGCAGGGTGGGGACACCGGGGAGCTGTTTTTT.

This CDR3 reads CAISSPLAGGYNEQFF. The DNA for the CDR3 is TGTGCCATCAGTTCCCCCCTAGCGGGGGGCTACAATGAGCAGTTCTTC. The V call is TRBV10-3, the J call TRBJ2-1; TRBD2 aligns across 11 bases. The CDR3 extends over 16 amino acids. J gave up 3 bases and V 5 bases, and 6 bases lay outside the gene matches. In germline, CDR1 is ENHRY, CDR2 SYGVKD.

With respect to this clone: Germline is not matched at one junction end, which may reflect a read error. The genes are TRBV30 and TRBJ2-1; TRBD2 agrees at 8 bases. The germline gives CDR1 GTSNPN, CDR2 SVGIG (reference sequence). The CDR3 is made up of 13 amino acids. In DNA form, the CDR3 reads TGTGCCTGGGTTCCATACGGAGCGGGGGTTTACCTCTTC. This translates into CAWVPYGAGVYLF. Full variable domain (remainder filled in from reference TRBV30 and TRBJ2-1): SQTIHQWPATLVQPVGSPLSLECTVEGTSNPNLYWYRQAAGRGLQLLFYSVGIGQISSEVPQNLSASRPQDRQFILSSKKLLLSDSGFYLCAWVPYGAGVYLFGPGTRLTVL.

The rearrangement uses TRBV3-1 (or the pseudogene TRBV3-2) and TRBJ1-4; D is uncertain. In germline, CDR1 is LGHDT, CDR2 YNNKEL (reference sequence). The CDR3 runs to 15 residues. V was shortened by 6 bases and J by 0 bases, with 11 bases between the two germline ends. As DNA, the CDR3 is TGTGCCAGCAGTCGTACAGCCACAACTAATGAAAAACTGTTTTTT. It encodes CASSRTATTNEKLFF.

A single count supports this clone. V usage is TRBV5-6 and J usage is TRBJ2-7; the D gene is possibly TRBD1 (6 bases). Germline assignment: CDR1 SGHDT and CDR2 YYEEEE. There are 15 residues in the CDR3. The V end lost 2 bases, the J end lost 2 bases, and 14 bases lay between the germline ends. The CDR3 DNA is TGTGCCAGCAGCTTACCCCGGACAGCTACCTACGAGCAGTACTTC. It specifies CASSLPRTATYEQYF.